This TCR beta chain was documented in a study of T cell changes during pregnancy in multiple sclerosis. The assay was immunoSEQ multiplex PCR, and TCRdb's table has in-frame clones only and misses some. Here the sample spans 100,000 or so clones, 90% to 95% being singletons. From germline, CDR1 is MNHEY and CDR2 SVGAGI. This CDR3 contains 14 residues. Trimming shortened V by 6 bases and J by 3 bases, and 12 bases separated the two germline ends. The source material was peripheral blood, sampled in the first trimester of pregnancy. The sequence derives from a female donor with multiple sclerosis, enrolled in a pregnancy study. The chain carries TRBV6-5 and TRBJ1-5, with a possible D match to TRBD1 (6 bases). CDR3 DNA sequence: TGTGCCAGCAGGACCCGGGGGGCCAATCAGCCCCAGCATTTT. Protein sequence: CASRTRGANQPQHF.